The rows below give T cell receptor beta chains drawn from one sample of a study of cytotoxic CD8 clonotypes in ibrutinib-treated CLL. Method: immunoSEQ multiplex PCR; TCRdb's copy keeps in-frame clones and lacks some. The table lists 150,000 to 200,000 clones, over 60% of them singletons. The sequenced sample was PBMCs, obtained after 24 months of ibrutinib treatment. The origin of the receptors is a human donor with chronic lymphocytic leukemia. Both conserved end residues are part of each CDR3. A D gene is named only where the DNA matches it firmly. A row's size may be missing; if present it is once, few, many or a size class.

abundance: .
j_gene: TRBJ1-3
d_gene: TRBD1
v_gene: TRBV9
CDR3aa: CASSVAAVGTAGNTIYF
CDR3nt: TGTGCCAGCAGCGTAGCGGCCGTAGGGACAGCTGGAAACACCATATATTTT

abundance: .
j_gene: TRBJ1-1
d_gene: .
v_gene: TRBV7-2
CDR3aa: CASSYGGNTEAFF
CDR3nt: TGTGCCAGCAGCTATGGGGGGAACACTGAAGCTTTCTTT

abundance: few
j_gene: TRBJ1-2
d_gene: .
v_gene: TRBV5-6
CDR3aa: CASSQGRAIYGYTF
CDR3nt: TGTGCCAGCAGCCAGGGACGGGCGATCTATGGCTACACCTTC

abundance: .
j_gene: TRBJ2-3
d_gene: TRBD2
v_gene: TRBV27
CDR3aa: CASSLRSGRAVDTQYF
CDR3nt: TGTGCCAGCAGTTTACGTAGCGGGAGGGCCGTAGATACGCAGTATTTT

abundance: .
j_gene: TRBJ1-2
d_gene: TRBD1
v_gene: TRBV11-2
CDR3aa: CASSLSGTAFYGYTF
CDR3nt: TGTGCCAGCAGCTTAAGCGGGACAGCATTCTATGGCTACACCTTC

abundance: .
j_gene: TRBJ1-4
d_gene: .
v_gene: TRBV27
CDR3aa: CASSFLSGVGEKLFF
CDR3nt: TGTGCCAGCAGTTTTCTGTCGGGAGTAGGCGAAAAACTGTTTTTT

abundance: .
j_gene: TRBJ2-6
d_gene: .
v_gene: TRBV19
CDR3aa: CASSILSSAGANVLTF
CDR3nt: TGTGCCAGTAGTATTTTGAGCAGTGCCGGGGCCAACGTCCTGACTTTC

abundance: .
j_gene: TRBJ2-7
d_gene: .
v_gene: TRBV15
CDR3aa: CATSSYTTSYEQYF
CDR3nt: TGTGCCACCAGCAGCTACACCACCTCCTACGAGCAGTACTTC

abundance: once
j_gene: TRBJ2-5
d_gene: .
v_gene: TRBV15
CDR3aa: CATSRDWNRQETQYF
CDR3nt: TGTGCCACCAGCAGAGATTGGAACAGACAAGAGACCCAGTACTTC

abundance: .
j_gene: TRBJ2-7
d_gene: TRBD1
v_gene: TRBV5-1
CDR3aa: CASSGSDRGEQYF
CDR3nt: TGCGCCAGCAGCGGGAGCGACAGGGGCGAGCAGTACTTC

abundance: .
j_gene: TRBJ2-1
d_gene: TRBD2
v_gene: TRBV11-1
CDR3aa: CASSYAGLAGVSEQFF
CDR3nt: TGTGCCAGCAGTTATGCGGGGCTAGCGGGTGTTAGTGAGCAGTTCTTC

abundance: .
j_gene: TRBJ1-5
d_gene: TRBD1
v_gene: TRBV30
CDR3aa: CAWSVADRDSQPQHF
CDR3nt: TGTGCCTGGAGTGTAGCGGACAGGGATAGTCAGCCCCAGCATTTT

abundance: .
j_gene: TRBJ1-5
d_gene: .
v_gene: TRBV28
CDR3aa: CASSLGVYSNQPQHF
CDR3nt: TGTGCCAGCAGTCTGGGGGTTTATAGCAATCAGCCCCAGCATTTT

abundance: .
j_gene: TRBJ2-1
d_gene: .
v_gene: TRBV11-3
CDR3aa: CASSPGGGTEGNEQFF
CDR3nt: TGTGCCAGCAGCCCAGGGGGGGGGACCGAAGGAAATGAGCAGTTCTTC

abundance: .
j_gene: TRBJ2-3
d_gene: .
v_gene: TRBV19
CDR3aa: CASSPSVSTDTQYF
CDR3nt: TGTGCCAGTAGTCCCAGTGTTAGCACAGATACGCAGTATTTT

abundance: .
j_gene: TRBJ2-2
d_gene: TRBD2
v_gene: TRBV2
CDR3aa: CASSTIGEVAGVKTGELFF
CDR3nt: TGTGCCAGCAGCACAATCGGCGAAGTAGCGGGAGTAAAAACCGGGGAGCTGTTTTTT

abundance: .
j_gene: TRBJ1-4
d_gene: TRBD1
v_gene: TRBV9
CDR3aa: CASSGGRVTGGVEKLFF
CDR3nt: TGTGCCAGCAGCGGAGGCCGGGTAACAGGGGGCGTCGAAAAACTGTTTTTT